Listed below are T cell receptor beta chains from one sample, sequenced in a study of shared clonotypes between healthy human individuals. The protocol was immunoSEQ multiplex PCR, while the TCRdb copy is restricted to in-frame clones and leaves out a portion. The sample lists 800,000 to 1,200,000 clones, 78% occurring once. What was sequenced was memory CD4+ T cells from PBMCs. All receptors derive from a man between 18 and 35 years old in good health. Some clones in this sample may be carry-over from other donors' samples. Both conserved end residues are part of each CDR3. A D gene is named only where the DNA matches it firmly. A clone size is listed for some rows: how often the clone was seen (once, few, many), or a class if it is expanded.

V,size,D,J,CDR3,DNA
TRBV7-2,.,TRBD1,TRBJ2-7,CASSLVGQGIEQYF,TGTGCCAGCAGCTTAGTGGGACAGGGGATCGAGCAGTACTTC
TRBV7-6,.,.,TRBJ2-7,CASSSQGGYEQYF,TGTGCCAGCAGTAGTCAGGGGGGGTACGAGCAGTACTTC
TRBV11-2,.,.,TRBJ2-3,CASSLGSTDTQYF,TGTGCCAGCAGCTTGGGGTCCACAGATACGCAGTATTTT
TRBV5-6,.,.,TRBJ1-4,CASSLFDGGDNEKLFF,TGTGCCAGCAGCTTGTTCGATGGAGGGGATAATGAAAAACTGTTTTTT
TRBV15,.,.,TRBJ2-3,CATSKRRARTDTQYF,TGTGCCACCAGCAAGAGGAGGGCCCGCACAGATACGCAGTATTTT
TRBV6-1,.,.,TRBJ1-1,CASSEPGFGPEAFF,TGTGCCAGCAGTGAACCGGGTTTCGGCCCTGAAGCTTTCTTT
TRBV4-2,.,TRBD2,TRBJ2-1,CASSQRRESNEQFF,TGTGCCAGCAGCCAACGGCGGGAGAGCAATGAGCAGTTCTTC
TRBV7-2,.,TRBD1,TRBJ2-7,CASSSYGTGSEEQYF,TGTGCCAGCAGTTCGTATGGGACAGGTTCGGAGGAGCAGTACTTC
TRBV28,.,TRBD1,TRBJ1-2,CASRETGGAARGYTF,TGTGCCAGCAGAGAGACAGGGGGCGCAGCTCGCGGCTACACCTTC
TRBV7-2,.,.,TRBJ2-3,CASSAIIGDTQYF,TGTGCCAGCAGCGCCATCATAGGGGATACGCAGTATTTT
TRBV10-2,.,.,TRBJ1-5,CASSESNRNQPQHF,TGCGCCAGCAGTGAGTCGAATCGCAATCAGCCCCAGCATTTT
TRBV6-6,.,TRBD1,TRBJ1-1,CASSSRQGEAAFF,TGTGCCAGCAGTTCCCGACAGGGCGAAGCTGCTTTCTTT
TRBV7-9,once,TRBD2,TRBJ2-3,CASRSKTSGSTDTQYF,TGTGCCAGCAGATCGAAGACTAGCGGGAGCACAGATACGCAGTATTTT
TRBV7-2,.,.,TRBJ1-2,CASSLAGLGYTF,TGTGCCAGCAGCTTAGCCGGCCTTGGCTACACCTTC
TRBV6-1,.,.,TRBJ2-7,CASSELASSYEQYF,TGTGCCAGCAGTGAACTAGCGAGCTCCTACGAGCAGTACTTC
TRBV9,.,TRBD1,TRBJ1-2,CASSSNNRGGYTF,TGTGCCAGCAGTAGCAATAACAGGGGAGGCTACACCTTC
TRBV6-1,.,.,TRBJ2-7,CASSGKATDYEQYF,TGTGCCAGCAGTGGAAAAGCGACAGACTACGAGCAGTACTTC
TRBV7-6,.,.,TRBJ1-1,CASSALKNTEAFF,TGTGCCAGCAGCGCCCTCAAGAACACTGAAGCTTTCTTT
TRBV28,.,TRBD1,TRBJ2-5,CASSWAGGQETQYF,TGTGCCAGCAGTTGGGCAGGGGGCCAAGAGACCCAGTACTTC
TRBV6-4,few,TRBD2,TRBJ2-3,CASSAVAGNSDTQYF,TGTGCCAGCAGTGCAGTAGCGGGTAACTCAGATACGCAGTATTTT
TRBV15,.,.,TRBJ1-3,CATSRDKTLGNTIYF,TGTGCCACCAGCAGAGATAAGACCCTCGGAAACACCATATATTTT
TRBV28,.,TRBD2,TRBJ2-7,CASSSHLAGTYEQYF,TGTGCCAGCAGTTCCCACCTAGCGGGGACCTACGAGCAGTACTTC
TRBV19,.,.,TRBJ2-7,CASRGQTYEQYF,TGTGCCAGTAGAGGTCAAACCTACGAGCAGTACTTC
TRBV6-5,.,.,TRBJ1-2,CASSPRTTYGYTF,TGTGCCAGCAGCCCCCGGACCACGTATGGCTACACCTTC
TRBV10-2,.,.,TRBJ1-1,CASNKQGNTEAFF,TGCGCCAGCAATAAACAGGGGAACACTGAAGCTTTCTTT
TRBV19,.,TRBD2,TRBJ2-7,CASSIPGTSFNEQYF,TGTGCCAGTAGTATTCCCGGGACTAGCTTCAACGAGCAGTACTTC
TRBV5-1,.,.,TRBJ2-1,CASSLANVGNEQFF,TGCGCCAGCAGCTTGGCCAATGTGGGTAATGAGCAGTTCTTC
TRBV7-3,.,TRBD1,TRBJ1-1,CASSATGMDTEAFF,TGTGCCAGCAGCGCGACAGGGATGGACACTGAAGCTTTCTTT
TRBV6-4,.,.,TRBJ2-1,CASSVSRDYNEQFF,TGTGCCAGCAGTGTATCGAGGGACTACAATGAGCAGTTCTTC
TRBV6-5,.,TRBD2,TRBJ2-1,CASSPWTSGYNEQFF,TGTGCCAGCAGCCCGTGGACTAGCGGCTACAATGAGCAGTTCTTC
TRBV5-1,.,.,TRBJ2-7,CASRGPGQRPYEQYF,TGCGCCAGCAGAGGCCCAGGACAGCGGCCCTACGAGCAGTACTTC
TRBV7-9,few,.,TRBJ1-1,CASSLFLGGNTEAFF,TGTGCCAGCAGCTTATTTCTAGGGGGGAACACTGAAGCTTTCTTT
TRBV9,few,TRBD2,TRBJ2-7,CASSREGLAVGEQYF,TGTGCCAGCAGCCGGGAGGGGCTAGCGGTAGGCGAGCAGTACTTC